Each of the 7 T cell receptor beta chains below was sequenced from the same sample in a study of CD8 T cells in ankylosing spondylitis. Via MiXCR, TCRdb re-called the 5' RACE reads, giving one row per CDR3 protein. The sample includes 190,000 or so distinct CDR3 sequences, around 13% of them seen just once. The sample taken for sequencing was blood, either unsorted or a sorted T cell fraction (not recorded which). Receptors originate from a male donor with ankylosing spondylitis or in good health (not recorded which).

This clonotype was seen only a few times. The chain employs TRBV4-1 and TRBJ2-4; 7 nucleotides line up with TRBD2. Germline CDR1 reads MGHRA; CDR2 reads YSYEKL. V dropped 6 bases and J dropped 2; count of bases not matched to a gene: 7. The CDR3 contains 15 residues. The CDR3 sequence: CASRLAFQSKNIQYF. Here the CDR3 DNA reads TGCGCCAGCAGACTAGCGTTTCAATCCAAAAACATTCAGTACTTC.

This clonotype was recorded many times. The chain uses TRBV12-3 or TRBV12-4 and TRBJ2-7, with D perhaps being TRBD1 or TRBD2 (5 bases each). CDR3 length: 14 amino acids. Trimming took 3 bases from V and 2 from J, leaving 11 bases between them. CDR3 DNA sequence: TGTGCCAGCAGTTTGGGGGACCAAACCTACGAGCAGTACTTC. As protein: CASSLGDQTYEQYF.

This clonotype occurred many times. The chain recombines TRBV12-3 or TRBV12-4 with TRBJ2-7; no clear D. The CDR3 consists of 14 residues. Between the trimmed V and J ends, which lost 8 bases and 3 bases, there was a span of 17 bases. The CDR3 loop reads CASDPSADLYEQYF. DNA for the CDR3: TGTGCCAGCGACCCTTCGGCGGACCTCTACGAGCAGTACTTC.

This clonotype was seen at least ten times. The rearrangement links TRBV5-1 to TRBJ2-2, with D perhaps TRBD1 (5 bases). V was pared by 2 bases and J by 2 bases, with 10 bases between. There are 15 residues in the CDR3. Germline loops: CDR1 SGHRS, CDR2 YFSETQ. Here the CDR3 DNA reads TGCGCCAGCAGCTTCGGCAGGGAAAACACCGGGGAGCTGTTTTTT. Translated, it gives CASSFGRENTGELFF.

V usage is TRBV12-3 or TRBV12-4 and J usage is TRBJ1-2; D is unclear. Trimming took off 1 base at V and 8 bases at J, with 11 bases between the two ends. The length of the CDR3 is 13 residues. This chain's CDR3 is CASSLGPAVGYTF. CDR3 nucleotides: TGTGCCAGCAGTTTAGGACCCGCCGTCGGCTACACCTTC.

This chain links TRBV10-2 with TRBJ1-1; D is possibly TRBD1 (6 bases). Trimming shortened V by 6 bases and J by 4 bases, and 18 bases separated the two germline ends. The CDR3 is 15 residues long. CDR1 and CDR2 (germline): WSHSY, SAAADI. CDR3 sequence reads: CASSVLGGAATEAFF. The CDR3 DNA reads TGCGCCAGCAGCGTCTTGGGGGGCGCCGCCACTGAAGCTTTCTTT.

J is TRBJ2-1 and V is TRBV10-3; 8 bases map to TRBD2. V lost 3 bases, J lost 8 bases, and 18 bases stayed unmatched. Per germline, CDR1 ENHRY and CDR2 SYGVKD. This CDR3 region has 18 residues. The CDR3 coding sequence is TGTGCCATCAGTGAACGGTTCGGCAGGAGCGGGGGTAACGATGAGCAGTTCTTC. Its translation is CAISERFGRSGGNDEQFF.